Listed here are 15 T cell receptor beta chains from one sample, sequenced in a study of T cells in Graves' hyperthyroidism and ophthalmopathy. Authors of the study amplified TCR beta CDR3 regions from RNA transcripts. When the TCR CDR3 underwent first-round RT-PCR, the HTBI primer set was used. TCRdb redid the calling of the multiplex PCR reads with MiXCR, one entry per CDR3 protein. The table records roughly 400,000 distinct CDR3 sequences, about 14% of them present only once. The sample comprised blood. All receptors derive from a middle-aged man with Graves' ophthalmopathy.

This clonotype showed up many times. The chain employs TRBV13 and TRBJ2-1; D is unclear. Germline CDR1 and CDR2: PRHDT and FYEKMQ (reference sequence). Trimming removed 1 base at V and 6 bases at J, with 10 bases between. CDR3 length: 14 amino acids. The CDR3 DNA follows: TGTGCCAGCAGCTTAGCGACACTCCGCAATGAGCAGTTCTTC. As protein: CASSLATLRNEQFF. Full variable domain (remainder filled in from reference TRBV13 and TRBJ2-1): AAGVIQSPRHLIKEKRETATLKCYPIPRHDTVYWYQQGPGQDPQFLISFYEKMQSDKGSIPDRFSAQQFSDYHSELNMSSLELGDSALYFCASSLATLRNEQFFGPGTRLTVL.

This clonotype was counted at least ten times. This chain uses TRBV12-5 with TRBJ1-5; D unclear. CDR3 length: 16 residues. With 1 base removed from V and 6 bases from J, the gap between germline ends came to 16 bases. CDR1 is LGHNT, CDR2 FRNRAP, per germline. The CDR3 loop reads CASGLAREGNSQPQHF. CDR3 nucleotide sequence: TGTGCTAGTGGTTTGGCCCGGGAGGGTAATTCTCAGCCCCAGCATTTT.

Notes on this clonotype: A much larger clone differs from this one at a single base, so this may be a read error. The rearrangement joins TRBV7-2 to TRBJ2-5, with TRBD2 matching over 15 bases. The DNA matches TRBJ2-1 better at its end, which makes the J call doubtful. The CDR3 sequence is 15 residues long. CDR1 is SGHTA, CDR2 FQGNSA, per germline. The CDR3 DNA sequence: TGTGCCAGCAGCCGGGGACTAGCGGGAGGTGGGACCCAGTTCTTC. Amino acid sequence: CASSRGLAGGGTQFF.

The table lists this clonotype with many counts. V is TRBV11-3 and J is TRBJ2-7; 13 nucleotides align to TRBD2. Germline V gene sequence: CDR1 SGHNT, CDR2 YENEEA. J gave up 5 bases and V 2 bases, and 9 bases lay outside the gene matches. This CDR3 is built from 17 residues. CDR3 nucleotides: TGTGCCAGCAGCTTATCTCCCGGACTAGCGGGAGAGGACGAGCAGTACTTC. Its protein product is CASSLSPGLAGEDEQYF.

At least ten counts were recorded for this clonotype. The rearrangement uses TRBV20-1 and TRBJ2-5, with a weak D call TRBD2 (6 bases). CDR3 length: 13 amino acids. Germline CDR1 DFQATT, CDR2 SNEGSKA (reference sequence). V was shortened by 3 bases and J by 4 bases, with 12 bases between the two germline ends. In DNA form, the CDR3 reads TGCAGTGCTAGTAGAGCGGAGGGAGAGACCCAGTACTTC. Its translation is CSASRAEGETQYF.

V gene TRBV12-3 or TRBV12-4 combines with J gene TRBJ2-7; TRBD1 is a possible D gene (6 bases). There are 14 residues in the CDR3. V lost 6 bases and J lost 6, with 18 bases in between. The CDR3 spells CASSRGESVSEQYF. CDR3 DNA sequence: TGTGCCAGCAGCAGGGGAGAAAGCGTCTCCGAGCAGTACTTC.

The chain couples TRBV27 to TRBJ2-3; tentatively, D is TRBD2 (6 bases). The CDR3 has 15 amino acids. CDR1 is MNHEY and CDR2 is SMNVEV in the germline V gene (reference sequence). Trimming removed 2 bases at V and 5 bases at J, with 14 bases between. This chain's CDR3 is CASSLRRALKDTQYF. The CDR3 DNA follows: TGTGCCAGCAGTTTAAGGAGGGCCCTCAAAGATACGCAGTATTTT.

This clonotype was counted at least ten times. The genes are TRBV18 and TRBJ2-7; tentatively, D is TRBD2 (6 bases). Trimming left V 3 bases short and J 3 bases short, with 12 bases between. In germline, CDR1 is KGHSH, CDR2 LQKENI. The CDR3 is made up of 14 amino acids. CDR3 amino acids: CASSPAGLGYEQYF. For the CDR3, the DNA is TGTGCCAGCTCACCGGCGGGGTTAGGCTACGAGCAGTACTTC.

The chain is built from TRBV20-1 and TRBJ2-7; 11 bases are a match to TRBD2. The V segment lost 6 bases and the J segment 0 bases; nucleotides outside the gene matches: 4. Per the germline V gene, CDR1 is DFQATT and CDR2 is SNEGSKA (reference sequence). The CDR3 length is 14 residues. The CDR3 nucleotides are TGCAGTGCAAAGACTAGCGGGACCTCCTACGAGCAGTACTTC. Its translation: CSAKTSGTSYEQYF.

In its sample, this clonotype was seen many times. This chain joins TRBV3-1 and TRBJ2-6, with D unresolved. Germline CDR1 reads LGHDT; CDR2 reads YNNKEL (reference sequence). V gave up 3 bases and J gave up 3 bases, with 6 bases separating them. This CDR3 spans 14 amino acids. The DNA of the CDR3 is TGTGCCAGCAGCCATCCGGATGGGGCCAACGTCCTGACTTTC. It codes for CASSHPDGANVLTF.

This clonotype was detected only a few times. The chain is built from TRBV27 and TRBJ2-1, with TRBD2 matching over 9 bases. The germline V gene encodes CDR1 MNHEY and CDR2 SMNVEV (reference sequence). The V and J ends lost 6 bases and 5 bases, in that order; junction bases with no gene match: 8. The CDR3 length is 15 residues. DNA for the CDR3: TGTGCCAGCAGCCTAAGACTAGCGGCCCACAATGAGCAGTTCTTC. It encodes CASSLRLAAHNEQFF.

J is TRBJ2-1 and V is TRBV29-1; 10 nucleotides agree with TRBD2. CDR1 is SQVTM, CDR2 ANQGSEA, per germline. The CDR3 contains 16 residues. V was pared by 6 bases and J by 0 bases, with 8 bases of the junction left unmatched. CDR3 bases: TGCAGCGTCCCTGCCCGACTAGCGGGCTCCTACAATGAGCAGTTCTTC. Translation: CSVPARLAGSYNEQFF.

This clonotype was seen a few times. The chain combines TRBV19 with TRBJ2-7, with D perhaps TRBD1 or TRBD2 (5 bases each). The CDR3 sequence is 15 residues long. Trimming took off 5 bases at V and 4 bases at J, with 18 bases between the two ends. Germline values: CDR1 LNHDA, CDR2 SQIVND (reference sequence). The CDR3 DNA is TGTGCCAGTAGTTCGCCAGGGAGCTTATCTTACGAGCAGTACTTC. Protein product: CASSSPGSLSYEQYF.

Many counts were recorded for this clonotype. The chain couples TRBV5-1 to TRBJ2-7, with D possibly called TRBD1 or TRBD2 (5 bases each). CDR3 length: 15 residues. Germline lookup yields CDR1 SGHRS and CDR2 YFSETQ. The ends were cut back, 3 bases at V and 0 bases at J, with 13 bases in the middle. The CDR3 DNA reads TGCGCCAGCAGCTCCGGGACGGCAGTCTCCTACGAGCAGTACTTC. Its protein product is CASSSGTAVSYEQYF.

This clonotype has a count of ten or more. The chain employs TRBV18 and TRBJ2-5, with unresolved D. The CDR3 runs to 14 residues. CDR1 KGHSH and CDR2 LQKENI come from the germline V gene. The V end lost 0 bases, the J end lost 4 bases, and 9 bases lay between the germline ends. CDR3 amino acids: CASSPPRRRETQYF. CDR3 nucleotide sequence: TGTGCCAGCTCACCACCCCGCCGCCGAGAGACCCAGTACTTC.